A single sample is the source of the 9 T cell receptor beta chains below, sequenced in a study of blood T cell repertoires in COVID-19 (dated by TCRdb to the early 2020s). Libraries were prepared through the immunoSEQ multiplex PCR assay. TCRdb mirrors the immuneACCESS table, restricted to in-frame sequences. Some clones are absent from its copies; in checked studies, under half trace to an unresolved V gene, and the reason for the others is unknown. The sample has 75,000 to 100,000 clones on record, nearly 90% of them singletons. About 4.5% of the sample lies in the top ten. The sequenced sample consisted of peripheral blood. These receptors were obtained from a man aged 65 to 79 with acute or convalescent COVID-19.

The chain recombines TRBV5-6 with TRBJ1-6; a weak D match, TRBD1 (6 bases). CDR3 length: 13 amino acids. Germline V gives CDR1 SGHDT, CDR2 YYEEEE. Trimming left V 4 bases short and J 8 bases short, with 10 bases between. CDR3 nucleotides: TGTGCCAGCAGCCCCACAGGGTATTCACCCCTCCACTTT. It encodes CASSPTGYSPLHF.

J is TRBJ2-5 and V is TRBV7-9; 9 bases map to TRBD2. Germline values: CDR1 SEHNR, CDR2 FQNEAQ (reference sequence). Germline trimming cut 1 base from V and 3 bases from J; bases unmatched to any gene: 3. CDR3 size: 15 residues. In DNA form, the CDR3 reads TGTGCCAGCAGCTTAGGGGTAGCGGGGGAAGAGACCCAGTACTTC. It encodes CASSLGVAGEETQYF.

The V and J genes are TRBV4-1 and TRBJ1-5; no clear D gene. V was cut by 1 base and J by 4 bases, with 11 bases left in between. The CDR3 has 15 residues. From germline, CDR1 is MGHRA and CDR2 YSYEKL. The CDR3 sequence: CASSQAPTANQPQHF. Here the CDR3 DNA reads TGCGCCAGCAGCCAAGCACCCACAGCAAATCAGCCCCAGCATTTT.

The rearrangement uses TRBV20-1 and TRBJ1-2, with TRBD1 as a possible D gene (5 bases). The V and J ends lost 3 bases and 6 bases respectively, with 11 bases between them. Germline CDR1 DFQATT, CDR2 SNEGSKA (reference sequence). The CDR3 has 12 amino acids. The CDR3 sequence: CSASQGSNGYTF. The CDR3 nucleotides are TGCAGTGCTAGTCAGGGAAGCAATGGCTACACCTTC.

V gene TRBV7-8 combines with J gene TRBJ2-2, with TRBD2 as a possible D gene (6 bases). Germline CDR1 is SGHVS and CDR2 is FQNEAQ. This CDR3 is built from 14 residues. Trimming cost V 8 bases and J 0 bases, with 10 bases left between them. CDR3 DNA: TGTGCCAGCCGAAGACTAGCGAACACCGGGGAGCTGTTTTTT. As protein: CASRRLANTGELFF.

This chain links TRBV7-9 with TRBJ2-2; D not resolved. The ends were cut back, 4 bases at V and 4 bases at J, with 16 bases in the middle. The germline gives CDR1 SEHNR, CDR2 FQNEAQ (reference sequence). The length of the CDR3 is 16 residues. As DNA, the CDR3 is TGTGCCAGCAGCTCCACGGCCGGGTTAACCACCGGGGAGCTGTTTTTT. Translating gives CASSSTAGLTTGELFF.

This clone was picked up one time. This sequence joins TRBV6-5 and TRBJ2-5; 9 bases match TRBD1. The CDR3 length is 14 residues. From germline, CDR1 is MNHEY and CDR2 SVGAGI. J gave up 1 base and V 9 bases, and 6 bases lay outside the gene matches. The CDR3: CASHPGQGQETQYF. CDR3 DNA: TGTGCCAGTCACCCGGGACAGGGCCAAGAGACCCAGTACTTC.

V usage is TRBV28 and J usage is TRBJ2-3, with 10 bases matching TRBD2. Germline V gene data show CDR1 as MDHEN and CDR2 as SYDVKM. The CDR3 sequence is 16 residues long. The junction had 5 bases not matched to a gene; V was cut back by 5 bases and J by 0 bases. CDR3 in DNA: TGTGCCAGCAGTCCCAAGCGGGGGGGAAGCACAGATACGCAGTATTTT. This translates into CASSPKRGGSTDTQYF.

The rearrangement links TRBV14 to TRBJ2-7; D might be TRBD1 (6 bases). This CDR3 spans 14 amino acids. Germline CDR1 SGHDN, CDR2 FVKESK. V shed 2 bases and J shed 1 base, with 9 bases lying between them. The CDR3 spells CASSQPDRSYEQYF. As DNA, the CDR3 is TGTGCCAGCAGCCAACCGGACAGATCCTACGAGCAGTACTTC.